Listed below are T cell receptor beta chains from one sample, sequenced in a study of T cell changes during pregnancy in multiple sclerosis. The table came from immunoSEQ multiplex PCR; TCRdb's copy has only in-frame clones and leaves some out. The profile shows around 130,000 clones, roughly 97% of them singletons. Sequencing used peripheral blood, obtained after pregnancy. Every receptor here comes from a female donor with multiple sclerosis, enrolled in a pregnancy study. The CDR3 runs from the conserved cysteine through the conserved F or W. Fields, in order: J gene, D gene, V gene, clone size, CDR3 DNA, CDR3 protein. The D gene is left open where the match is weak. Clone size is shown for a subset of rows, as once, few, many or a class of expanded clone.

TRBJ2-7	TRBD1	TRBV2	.	TGTGCCAGCAGTCTTTCAGGGGGACAGGGAGTCTACGAGCAGTACTTC	CASSLSGGQGVYEQYF
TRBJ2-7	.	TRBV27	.	TGTGCCAGCAGTTTACAGCGGGCAGACTACGAGCAGTACTTC	CASSLQRADYEQYF
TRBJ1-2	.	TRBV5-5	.	TGTGCCAGCAGCTTACAGGGTTCTCCTAACTATGGCTACACCTTC	CASSLQGSPNYGYTF
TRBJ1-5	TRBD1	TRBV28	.	TGTGCCAGCAGTTTAGGGCCGGGACAGTTCAATCAGCCCCAGCATTTT	CASSLGPGQFNQPQHF
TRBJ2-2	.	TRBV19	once	TGTGCCAGTAGTTCGAAACGGGGGCTAGCGGATCACACCGGGGAGCTGTTTTTT	CASSSKRGLADHTGELFF
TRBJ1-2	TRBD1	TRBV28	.	TGTGCCACAATAGGACAGGGGGGAAGCTATGGCTACACCTTC	CATIGQGGSYGYTF
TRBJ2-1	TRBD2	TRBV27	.	TGTGCCAGCAGTTTCGGACTAGCGGGAGGCTACAATGAGCAGTTCTTC	CASSFGLAGGYNEQFF
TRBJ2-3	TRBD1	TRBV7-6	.	TGTGCCAGCAGCGGGACAGGGGGGACAGATACGCAGTATTTT	CASSGTGGTDTQYF
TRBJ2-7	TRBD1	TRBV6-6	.	TGTGCCAGCAGTTACAACAAGGGACAGGGGGGCGAGCAGTACTTC	CASSYNKGQGGEQYF
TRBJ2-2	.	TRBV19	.	.	CASTSVGQGLTGELFF
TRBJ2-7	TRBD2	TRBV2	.	TGTGCCAGCAGAGCAGGACTAGCGGGTGACGAGCAGTACTTC	CASRAGLAGDEQYF
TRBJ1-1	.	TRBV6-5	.	TGTGCCAGCAGTCACGGGACACTAACTGAAGCTTTCTTT	CASSHGTLTEAFF
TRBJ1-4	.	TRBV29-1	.	TGCAGCGTTGAAGATGGCCAGCGCGCAACTAATGAAAAACTGTTTTTT	CSVEDGQRATNEKLFF
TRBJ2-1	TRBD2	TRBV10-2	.	TGCGCCAGCAGTGAGGTAGCGGGAGTAAGCGATGAGCAGTTCTTC	CASSEVAGVSDEQFF
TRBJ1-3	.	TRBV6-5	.	TGTGCCAGCAGAATCTCCGGGGGAGGTGGAAACACCATATATTTT	CASRISGGGGNTIYF
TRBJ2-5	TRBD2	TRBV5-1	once	TGCGCCAGCAGCTTGGGACTAGCGGGAGTAGAGGGGGAGACCCAGTACTTC	CASSLGLAGVEGETQYF
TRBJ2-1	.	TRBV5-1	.	TGCGCCAGCACCCCATCCTTCAATGGCGGGCAGTTCTTC	CASTPSFNGGQFF
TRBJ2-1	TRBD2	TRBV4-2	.	TGTGCCAGCAGCCAAGGCTCTAGCGGCGAGCAGTTCTTC	CASSQGSSGEQFF
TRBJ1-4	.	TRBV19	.	TGTGCCAGTAGGGGCAGGGGAAGTGAAAAACTGTTTTTT	CASRGRGSEKLFF
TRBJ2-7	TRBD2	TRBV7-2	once	TGTGCCAGCAGCTTAGCGGGGGGACTAGCGGGAGGGAACGAGCAGTACTTC	CASSLAGGLAGGNEQYF
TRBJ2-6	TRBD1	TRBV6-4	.	TGTGCCAGCAGCAGGGACAGTTTCTCTGGGGCCAACGTCCTGACTTTC	CASSRDSFSGANVLTF
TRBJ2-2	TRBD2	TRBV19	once	TGTGCCAGTAGTGTCCGACTAGCGGGAGGGACGAACACCGGGGAGCTGTTTTTT	CASSVRLAGGTNTGELFF
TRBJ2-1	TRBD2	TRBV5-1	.	TGCGCCAGCAGCTTGGCCGGTCTAGCGGGAGGAGGGTATGAGCAGTTCTTC	CASSLAGLAGGGYEQFF
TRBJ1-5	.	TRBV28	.	TGTGCCAGCAGGGGATCGGGGACGGGAGGAGGCCATCAGCCCCAGCATTTT	CASRGSGTGGGHQPQHF
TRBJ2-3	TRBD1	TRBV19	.	TGTGCCAGTAAGCCCGTTGGGACAGTTAGCACAGATACGCAGTATTTT	CASKPVGTVSTDTQYF
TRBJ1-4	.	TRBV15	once	TGTGCCGCCAGCGAGGGATCGCGGTGGGAAAAACTGTTTTTT	CAASEGSRWEKLFF
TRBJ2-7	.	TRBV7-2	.	TGTGCCAGCAGCTCCAACAGAGCATCCTACGAGCAGTACTTC	CASSSNRASYEQYF
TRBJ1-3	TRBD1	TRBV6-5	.	TGTGCCAGCAGCCAGGGGGCCTCCGGGACCATATATTTT	CASSQGASGTIYF
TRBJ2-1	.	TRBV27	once	TGTGCCAGCAGTTTATTCCCTTACAATGAGCAGTTCTTC	CASSLFPYNEQFF
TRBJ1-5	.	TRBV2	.	TGTGCCAGCAGTGAACAAGGAGGCAATCAGCCCCAGCATTTT	CASSEQGGNQPQHF
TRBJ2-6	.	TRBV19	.	TGTGCCAGTACCCCAGGACACAAAATCTCTGGGGCCAACGTCCTGACTTTC	CASTPGHKISGANVLTF
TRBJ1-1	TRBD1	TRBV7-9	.	TGTGCCAGCAGCCCTTGGACAGGGACGAACACTGAAGCTTTCTTT	CASSPWTGTNTEAFF
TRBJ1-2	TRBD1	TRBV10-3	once	TGTGCCATCAGTGATTGGACAGGGGAGGTTGGCTACACCTTC	CAISDWTGEVGYTF
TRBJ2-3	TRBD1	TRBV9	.	TGTGCCAGCAGCCCAAGACAGGGGGCGATGGCAGATACGCAGTATTTT	CASSPRQGAMADTQYF
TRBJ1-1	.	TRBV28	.	TGTGCCAGCATCCCTCTGGGGGGACGAAGCACTGAAGCTTTCTTT	CASIPLGGRSTEAFF
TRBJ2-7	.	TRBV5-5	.	TGTGCCAGCAGCTATTTCCCAGACAGTGCCGAGCAGTACTTC	CASSYFPDSAEQYF